At least ten counts were recorded for the clone carrying this TCR beta chain. The data were obtained in a study of T-cell reconstitution after alpha-beta-depleted transplantation in children. Preparing the TCRbeta library involved the use of unique molecular identifiers. TCRdb called the PCR reads again in MiXCR, with one record for every CDR3 protein. In the table there are 450,000 to 600,000 distinct CDR3 sequences, 10% to 13% of which are singletons. Germline CDR1 and CDR2: LNHDA and SQIVND (reference sequence). With 1 base removed from V and 5 bases from J, the gap between germline ends came to 8 bases. The CDR3 consists of 13 residues.

The sequencing here drew on PBMCs, taken before TCRalphabeta/CD19-depleted stem cell transplant. The rearrangement joins TRBV19 to TRBJ2-5; D gene ambiguous. The sequence came from a child aged 2-15 years with inherited bone marrow failure, due to receive a stem cell transplant. CDR3 residues: CASSIAVRETQYF. CDR3 sequence (DNA): TGTGCCAGTAGTATAGCGGTCCGCGAGACCCAGTACTTC. The full variable domain, its missing parts supplied by reference TRBV19 and TRBJ2-5, is DGGITQSPKYLFRKEGQNVTLSCEQNLNHDAMYWYRQDPGQGLRLIYYSQIVNDFQKGDIAEGYSVSREKKESFPLTVTSAQKNPTAFYLCASSIAVRETQYFGPGTRLLVL.